The 20 T cell receptor beta chains in this list originate from one sample, sequenced in a study of cytomegalovirus exposure and HLA in healthy donors. The PCR employed 60 Vbeta primers together with 13 Jbeta primers. The protocol was immunoSEQ multiplex PCR, while the TCRdb copy is restricted to in-frame clones and leaves out a portion. The data contain 150,000 to 200,000 clones, about four fifths of them singletons. The sequenced material came from PBMCs. The source of these receptors is a woman aged 50 to 60 in good health and CMV-seropositive.

V gene TRBV7-2 combines with J gene TRBJ2-5, with a weak D call TRBD1 (5 bases). The ends were cut back, 1 base at V and 0 bases at J, with 9 bases in the middle. The CDR3 has 15 amino acids. The germline V gene encodes CDR1 SGHTA and CDR2 FQGNSA. In nucleotides, the CDR3 is TGTGCCAGCAGCTTAGTGAAGGGGTACCAAGAGACCCAGTACTTC. Its translation: CASSLVKGYQETQYF.

In nucleotides, the CDR3 is TGCAGCGCCCCCGGGACTAGCGGTAGGGAGACCCAGTACTTC. Its translation is CSAPGTSGRETQYF. The chain links TRBV29-1 to TRBJ2-5, with 11 bases lining up with TRBD2. The V segment lost 7 bases and the J segment 5 bases; nucleotides outside the gene matches: 9. This CDR3 contains 14 residues. Germline V CDR1 and CDR2: SQVTM, ANQGSEA.

The CDR3 DNA is TGTGCCAGCACCGGGACAGGGACCGGGGAGCTGTTTTTT. Protein: CASTGTGTGELFF. The chain carries TRBV6-7 and TRBJ2-2; 9 positions agree with TRBD1. TRBV6-7 is designated an ORF whose function remains uncertain. V was clipped by 7 bases and J by 5 bases; unmatched bases: 2. This CDR3 has 13 residues.

V gene TRBV15 combines with J gene TRBJ1-6; 9 positions match TRBD1. Per germline, CDR1 LNHNV and CDR2 YYDKDF (reference sequence). The CDR3 covers 17 residues. V was clipped by 1 base and J by 6 bases; unmatched bases: 7. The CDR3 DNA sequence: TGTGCCACCAGCAGAGCCCGACAGGGGGGGATTAATTCACCCCTCCACTTT. This codes for CATSRARQGGINSPLHF.

The chain uses TRBV7-3 and TRBJ2-1; TRBD2 agrees at 8 bases. Losses at the gene ends were 5 bases for V and 2 bases for J; bases not matched to a gene: 2. The V gene's germline CDR1 is SGHTA and CDR2 FQGTGA. CDR3 length: 14 residues. CDR3 loop: CASSRGLAYNEQFF. The DNA for the CDR3 is TGTGCCAGCAGCCGGGGACTAGCCTACAATGAGCAGTTCTTC. Drawing the rest from reference TRBV7-3 and TRBJ2-1, the complete variable domain is GAGVSQTPSNKVTEKGKYVELRCDPISGHTALYWYRQSLGQGPEFLIYFQGTGAADDSGLPNDRFFAVRPEGSVSTLKIQRTERGDSAVYLCASSRGLAYNEQFFGPGTRLTVL.

This clone was seen only a few times. The chain carries TRBV5-6 and TRBJ2-5, with TRBD2 matching 9 bases. Germline trimming cut 0 bases from V and 5 bases from J; bases unmatched to any gene: 8. This CDR3 spans 16 amino acids. Germline V gene data show CDR1 as SGHDT and CDR2 as YYEEEE. The CDR3: CASSLVRLAGLETQYF. The CDR3 coding sequence is TGTGCCAGCAGCTTGGTGAGGCTAGCGGGGTTGGAGACCCAGTACTTC.

The chain combines TRBV19 with TRBJ2-7, with 8 bases fitting TRBD1. V trimming: 5 bases; J trimming: 2 bases; junction bases outside the gene matches: 11. The germline V gene has CDR1 LNHDA and CDR2 SQIVND (reference sequence). The CDR3 spans 16 residues. CDR3 sequence reads: CASSAPGQVDAYEQYF. DNA for the CDR3: TGTGCCAGTAGTGCTCCGGGACAGGTGGATGCCTACGAGCAGTACTTC.

This chain joins TRBV20-1 and TRBJ2-3; tentative D call: TRBD2 (5 bases). The V gene's germline CDR1 is DFQATT and CDR2 SNEGSKA (reference sequence). The CDR3 covers 11 residues. Trimming left V 4 bases short and J 6 bases short, with 8 bases between. CDR3 sequence: CSATSWDTQYF. CDR3 sequence (DNA): TGCAGTGCTACTAGCTGGGATACGCAGTATTTT.

The rearrangement joins TRBV19 to TRBJ1-5, with TRBD1 matching 8 bases. V lost 4 bases, J lost 1 base, and 6 bases stayed unmatched. This CDR3 has 16 amino acids. Germline V lookup: CDR1 LNHDA, CDR2 SQIVND (reference sequence). CDR3 sequence reads: CASSKTGGGSNQPQHF. For the CDR3, the DNA is TGTGCCAGTAGTAAAACAGGGGGGGGAAGCAATCAGCCCCAGCATTTT.

J is TRBJ1-4 and V is TRBV5-1, with 9 bases identical to TRBD1. Germline loops: CDR1 SGHRS, CDR2 YFSETQ. The V gene end was trimmed by 5 bases and the J gene end by 8 bases; junction bases not matched to a gene: 13. CDR3 length: 16 amino acids. CDR3: CASSSSTGGAGEKLFF. For the CDR3, the DNA is TGCGCCAGCAGTTCGTCCACAGGGGGCGCCGGGGAAAAACTGTTTTTT.

The chain is built from TRBV6-5 and TRBJ2-2, with TRBD1 matching over 9 bases. CDR3 length: 15 amino acids. Germline CDR1 MNHEY, CDR2 SVGAGI. J lost 0 bases, V lost 9 bases, and 5 bases had no gene match. The DNA of the CDR3 is TGTGCCAGTGCCGGGACAGGGCCGAACACCGGGGAGCTGTTTTTT. Its protein product is CASAGTGPNTGELFF.

This rearrangement joins TRBV4-2 to TRBJ2-1; 8 positions agree with TRBD2. The CDR3 spans 13 residues. The trim removed 1 base at V and 13 bases at J, leaving 6 bases unmatched. The germline V gene has CDR1 LGHNA and CDR2 YNFKEQ. The CDR3 loop reads CASSQGGTRVQFF. CDR3 bases: TGTGCCAGCAGCCAAGGCGGGACTAGAGTTCAGTTCTTC.

The CDR3 region is CAIGPPETSGQRGEQFF. CDR3 DNA sequence: TGTGCCATCGGACCTCCGGAGACTAGCGGACAAAGGGGTGAGCAGTTCTTC. The V call is TRBV10-3, the J call TRBJ2-1; 9 nucleotides align to TRBD2. The CDR3 loop spans 17 amino acids. J lost 9 bases, V lost 8 bases, and 20 bases had no gene match. The V gene's germline CDR1 is ENHRY and CDR2 SYGVKD.

The V gene is TRBV7-2, the J gene TRBJ1-1, with a tentative D call TRBD1 (6 bases). CDR1 and CDR2 (germline): SGHTA, FQGNSA. This CDR3 is built from 14 residues. V was trimmed by 6 bases and J by 3 bases, leaving 14 bases between them. CDR3 protein: CASRPGVRDTEAFF. Here the CDR3 DNA reads TGTGCCAGCAGGCCAGGGGTTCGGGACACTGAAGCTTTCTTT. Looking up the rest from reference TRBV7-2 and TRBJ1-1 gives the full variable domain: GAGVSQSPSNKVTEKGKDVELRCDPISGHTALYWYRQSLGQGLEFLIYFQGNSAPDKSGLPSDRFSAERTGGSVSTLTIQRTQQEDSAVYLCASRPGVRDTEAFFGQGTRLTVV.

The chain joins TRBV27 to TRBJ1-3, with D perhaps matching TRBD1 (5 bases). Trimming removed 8 bases at V and 3 bases at J, with 17 bases between. The length of the CDR3 is 15 residues. Germline V gene sequence: CDR1 MNHEY, CDR2 SMNVEV (reference sequence). The CDR3 coding sequence is TGTGCCAGCTCGAAGGAGGGGCTGATTGGAAACACCATATATTTT. The encoded protein is CASSKEGLIGNTIYF.

J is TRBJ2-5 and V is TRBV4-1; weak D call: TRBD2 (6 bases). CDR1 and CDR2 (germline): MGHRA, YSYEKL. The CDR3 is 16 amino acids. Trimming cost V 7 bases and J 5 bases, with 23 bases left between them. This chain's CDR3 is CASKQGHVGGVETQYF. DNA for the CDR3: TGCGCCAGCAAACAAGGGCACGTCGGAGGGGTGGAGACCCAGTACTTC.

In this sample, this clone turned up once. The rearrangement uses TRBV7-2 and TRBJ2-5; D not resolved. The closer fit of TRBJ2-7 to the DNA end suggests the J call may be wrong. The CDR3 runs to 13 residues. Germline V lookup: CDR1 SGHTA, CDR2 FQGNSA. The chain's CDR3 is CASSLLGNYEQYF. CDR3 sequence (DNA): TGTGCCAGCAGCCTACTTGGAAACTACGAGCAGTACTTC.

The rearrangement joins TRBV7-6 to TRBJ2-3; no clear D gene. There are 13 residues in the CDR3. Trimming removed 4 bases at V and 6 bases at J, with 11 bases between. Germline V CDR1 and CDR2: SGHVS, FNYEAQ. The CDR3 DNA is TGTGCCAGCAGCTCAAGAAACGGGGATACGCAGTATTTT. This codes for CASSSRNGDTQYF.

This chain uses TRBV28 with TRBJ2-4; 8 bases map to TRBD1. Trimming at V came to 6 bases and at J to 10 bases, leaving 5 bases not matched to a gene. This CDR3 comprises 12 residues. Looked up from germline, CDR1 is MDHEN and CDR2 is SYDVKM. The CDR3 nucleotides read TGTGCCAGCAGGGACAGGGTAGGAATTCAGTACTTC. Its protein is CASRDRVGIQYF. Variable domain in full (rest from reference TRBV28 and TRBJ2-4): DVKVTQSSRYLVKRTGEKVFLECVQDMDHENMFWYRQDPGLGLRLIYFSYDVKMKEKGDIPEGYSVSREKKERFSLILESASTNQTSMYLCASRDRVGIQYFGAGTRLSVL.

In regard to this clone: Additional DNA sequences in this sample encode the identical CDR3. The CDR3 reads CASSLAQSTDTQYF. The DNA for the CDR3 is TGCGCCAGCAGCTTGGCCCAAAGCACAGATACGCAGTATTTT. V and J are TRBV5-1 and TRBJ2-3; D remains ambiguous. The CDR3 is 14 amino acids. The V gene's germline CDR1 is SGHRS and CDR2 YFSETQ. Trimming removed 0 bases from V and 0 bases from J, with 5 bases in between.